Sequencing of this T cell receptor (beta chain) was carried out in a study of T-cell memory formation after mild COVID-19. TCR alpha and TCR beta cDNA libraries carrying sample barcodes and UMIs were produced by 5'RACE using constant-segment primers. MiXCR, applied by TCRdb to the 5' RACE reads, yields one record per CDR3 protein. The table shows approximately 480,000 distinct CDR3 sequences, with approximately 18% occurring only once. With 6 bases clipped from V and 6 bases from J, the junction kept 10 bases outside the gene matches. The CDR3 loop spans 15 amino acids. Looked up from germline, CDR1 is SGHVS and CDR2 is FNYEAQ. This clonotype occurred a few times.

Sample: PBMCs or a T cell subset sorted from them (not recorded which). This receptor was obtained from an adult woman who had mild COVID-19 (a few samples of this study predate the infection). Cell type and time point are not known. This chain connects TRBV7-6 to TRBJ2-1; 8 nucleotides line up with TRBD2. The CDR3 nucleotides are TGTGCCAGCAGTTCTGGGACTAGTGAGGCCAATGAGCAGTTCTTC. This translates into CASSSGTSEANEQFF. Filled out from reference TRBV7-6 and TRBJ2-1, the complete variable domain reads GAGVSQSPRYKVTKRGQDVALRCDPISGHVSLYWYRQALGQGPEFLTYFNYEAQQDKSGLPNDRFSAERPEGSISTLTIQRTEQRDSAMYRCASSSGTSEANEQFFGPGTRLTVL.